The 20 T cell receptor beta chains in this list originate from one sample, sequenced in a study of cytomegalovirus exposure and HLA in healthy donors. Use of 60 Vbeta and 13 Jbeta primers characterized the PCR. The method was immunoSEQ multiplex PCR; TCRdb's version includes in-frame clones alone and lacks a portion of them. This repertoire includes more than 75,000 clones. The sample consisted of PBMCs. These receptors were taken from a man aged 45-60 years in good health and CMV-seropositive.

V and J are TRBV30 and TRBJ1-2; D is perhaps TRBD1 (5 bases). CDR1 GTSNPN and CDR2 SVGIG come from the germline V gene (reference sequence). This CDR3 comprises 14 residues. Between the trimmed V and J ends, which lost 2 bases and 6 bases, there was a span of 16 bases. This CDR3 is CAWSPLGTSDGYTF. CDR3 nucleotide sequence: TGTGCCTGGAGTCCTCTGGGGACTTCTGATGGCTACACCTTC.

This chain uses TRBV30 with TRBJ2-1; D might be TRBD2 (6 bases). The CDR3 length is 14 residues. Germline loops: CDR1 GTSNPN, CDR2 SVGIG (reference sequence). The ends were cut back, 4 bases at V and 3 bases at J, with 13 bases in the middle. CDR3 in DNA: TGTGCCTGGACGGGACTCGGATTCTACAATGAGCAGTTCTTC. Its translation: CAWTGLGFYNEQFF.

The chain is built from TRBV9 and TRBJ1-1; a possible D gene is TRBD1 (5 bases). The germline CDR1 and CDR2 sequences are SGDLS and YYNGEE. Trimming pared 4 bases from V and 0 bases from J, leaving 13 bases between. The length of the CDR3 is 15 residues. The CDR3 sequence: CASSPGGFMNTEAFF. The CDR3, as DNA: TGTGCCAGCAGCCCGGGGGGGTTTATGAACACTGAAGCTTTCTTT. The full variable domain, with the rest looked up from reference TRBV9 and TRBJ1-1, is DSGVTQTPKHLITATGQRVTLRCSPRSGDLSVYWYQQSLDQGLQFLIQYYNGEERAKGNILERFSAQQFPDLHSELNLSSLELGDSALYFCASSPGGFMNTEAFFGQGTRLTVV.

The CDR3 is CAWIPFSVGVRGSYNEQFF. CDR3 DNA sequence: TGTGCCTGGATCCCCTTCTCGGTGGGAGTCAGAGGGTCCTACAATGAGCAGTTCTTC. This sequence joins TRBV30 and TRBJ2-1, with a weak D call TRBD2 (5 bases). From germline, CDR1 is GTSNPN and CDR2 SVGIG (reference sequence). CDR3 length: 19 amino acids. V shed 4 bases and J shed 1 base, with 26 bases lying between them. Looking up the rest from reference TRBV30 and TRBJ2-1 gives the full variable domain: SQTIHQWPATLVQPVGSPLSLECTVEGTSNPNLYWYRQAAGRGLQLLFYSVGIGQISSEVPQNLSASRPQDRQFILSSKKLLLSDSGFYLCAWIPFSVGVRGSYNEQFFGPGTRLTVL.

J is TRBJ2-1 and V is TRBV29-1; 8 bases map to TRBD2. After removal of 1 base from V and 5 bases from J, the junction contained 10 bases not matched to a gene. The CDR3 totals 16 residues. Germline V gene lookup returns CDR1 SQVTM and CDR2 ANQGSEA. CDR3 in amino acids: CSVEGLSGSSDNEQFF. CDR3 sequence (DNA): TGCAGCGTTGAAGGGTTGAGCGGGAGTTCCGACAATGAGCAGTTCTTC.

Comment on this clone: Other DNA sequences within the sample encode an identical CDR3. The rearrangement joins TRBV29-1 to TRBJ2-1, with 7 bases lining up with TRBD2. Germline V gene lookup returns CDR1 SQVTM and CDR2 ANQGSEA. The CDR3 consists of 14 residues. Trimming cost V 5 bases and J 0 bases; bases outside gene matches: 4. In DNA, the CDR3 is TGCAGCGTTCGGCCGGGGGGCTCCTACAATGAGCAGTTCTTC. Translated, it gives CSVRPGGSYNEQFF.

This sequence joins TRBV9 and TRBJ2-3, with D maybe TRBD2 (5 bases). This CDR3 is built from 14 residues. Germline assignment: CDR1 SGDLS and CDR2 YYNGEE. The V gene lost 0 bases and the J gene lost 4 bases, with 9 bases spanning the gap. The CDR3 sequence: CASSVAARADTQYF. CDR3 DNA: TGTGCCAGCAGCGTAGCTGCGAGGGCAGATACGCAGTATTTT.

The chain uses TRBV25-1 and TRBJ2-3; 8 nucleotides line up with TRBD1. CDR3 length equals 15 residues. Unmatched junction bases numbered 7, after V lost 6 bases and J lost 2 bases. Germline loops: CDR1 MGHDK, CDR2 SYGVNS. CDR3 sequence reads: CASSRQGPSTDTQYF. CDR3 coding DNA: TGTGCCAGCAGCCGACAGGGGCCATCCACAGATACGCAGTATTTT.

The chain recombines TRBV29-1 with TRBJ2-7; TRBD2 aligns across 13 bases. The CDR3 is 15 residues long. Trimming took 6 bases from V and 0 from J; bases not matched to a gene: 5. Germline V lookup: CDR1 SQVTM, CDR2 ANQGSEA. CDR3 DNA sequence: TGCAGCGTGGGAGGGACTAGCGGGATCTCCTACGAGCAGTACTTC. Encoded protein: CSVGGTSGISYEQYF.

This sequence joins TRBV30 and TRBJ1-2; D not certain. Trimming removed 3 bases from V and 5 bases from J, with 16 bases in between. The CDR3 length is 14 residues. Germline V gene sequence: CDR1 GTSNPN, CDR2 SVGIG (reference sequence). CDR3: CAWSQDIRGYGYTF. The CDR3 nucleotides read TGTGCCTGGAGCCAAGACATCCGAGGGTATGGCTACACCTTC.

V and J are TRBV11-2 and TRBJ2-3; 7 positions agree with TRBD2. Looked up from germline, CDR1 is SGHAT and CDR2 is FQNNGV. The CDR3 runs to 15 residues. The J segment lost 4 bases and the V segment lost 0 bases, leaving 4 bases of the junction unmatched. CDR3 sequence: CASSLEAGRADTQYF. The CDR3 DNA reads TGTGCCAGCAGCTTAGAGGCAGGGAGGGCAGATACGCAGTATTTT.

The chain recombines TRBV7-9 with TRBJ1-2; D remains ambiguous. The germline gives CDR1 SEHNR, CDR2 FQNEAQ (reference sequence). The CDR3 contains 12 residues. V lost 7 bases, J lost 7 bases, and 13 bases lay in between. CDR3 amino acids: CASTQTDFGYTF. The CDR3 DNA follows: TGTGCCAGCACCCAAACCGACTTTGGCTACACCTTC.

The V and J genes are TRBV27 and TRBJ2-1, with 9 bases matching TRBD2. The V gene end was trimmed by 3 bases and the J gene end by 6 bases; junction bases not matched to a gene: 3. Per germline, CDR1 MNHEY and CDR2 SMNVEV (reference sequence). The CDR3 totals 14 residues. The CDR3 DNA reads TGTGCCAGCAGTTTGTCTAGCGGGACCAATGAGCAGTTCTTC. It codes for CASSLSSGTNEQFF.

As to this clone: Germline is not matched at one junction end, which may reflect a read error. Other DNA sequences in this sample translate to the same CDR3. The V and J genes are TRBV4-3 and TRBJ1-5, with D possibly TRBD1 on 5 matching bases. The CDR3 is made up of 15 amino acids. CDR1 is LGHNA and CDR2 is YSLEER in the germline V gene. CDR3 coding DNA: TGCGCCAGCAGCCAAGAGGCAGGGAACAATCACCCCCAGCATTTT. It is translated as CASSQEAGNNHPQHF.

CDR3 sequence: CASRPQGQGDNEQFF. In nucleotides, the CDR3 is TGTGCCAGCAGACCCCAGGGACAGGGTGACAATGAGCAGTTCTTC. The chain uses TRBV6-5 and TRBJ2-1; 9 positions agree with TRBD1. Germline V gene sequence: CDR1 MNHEY, CDR2 SVGAGI. Unmatched junction bases numbered 8, after V lost 6 bases and J lost 5 bases. The CDR3 sequence is 15 residues long.

The chain couples TRBV6-1 to TRBJ2-7, with D possibly matching TRBD2 (6 bases). V was cut by 8 bases and J by 3 bases, with 14 bases left in between. The CDR3 runs to 13 residues. CDR1 and CDR2 from the germline V gene are MNHNS and SASEGT. This chain's CDR3 is CASRPGGNYEQYV. The CDR3 DNA reads as TGTGCCAGCCGTCCTGGGGGGAACTACGAGCAGTACGTC.

The V call is TRBV28, the J call TRBJ2-3; TRBD2 is a possible D gene (5 bases). Per germline, CDR1 MDHEN and CDR2 SYDVKM. The CDR3 runs 18 residues. Trimming left V 7 bases short and J 1 base short, with 24 bases between. The CDR3 loop is CASNTRAVGSPGTDTQYF. CDR3 bases: TGTGCCAGCAACACTAGGGCGGTTGGGTCCCCTGGCACAGATACGCAGTATTTT.

The rearrangement uses TRBV29-1 and TRBJ2-5, with D perhaps matching TRBD1 (6 bases). The J call is doubtful: the DNA matches TRBJ2-7 better. Per germline, CDR1 SQVTM and CDR2 ANQGSEA. There are 16 residues in the CDR3. The CDR3 protein is CSVIGGALGVSYEQYF. CDR3 DNA: TGCAGCGTCATAGGGGGTGCTTTGGGAGTATCCTACGAGCAGTACTTC.

The rearrangement uses TRBV4-3 and TRBJ2-1; 8 bases are a match to TRBD2. This CDR3 has 16 amino acids. Germline values: CDR1 LGHNA, CDR2 YSLEER. The junction had 6 bases not matched to a gene; V was cut back by 1 base and J by 4 bases. DNA of the CDR3: TGCGCCAGCAGCCAAGCAACTAGCGGTTTATACAATGAGCAGTTCTTC. This codes for CASSQATSGLYNEQFF.

This chain links TRBV6-6 with TRBJ2-1; the match to TRBD1 covers 7 bases. The J segment lost 7 bases and the V segment lost 8 bases, leaving 17 bases of the junction unmatched. The CDR3 consists of 16 residues. Germline CDR1 MNHNY, CDR2 SVGAGI (reference sequence). CDR3 coding DNA: TGTGCCAGCCAAGCCCTAAACAGGGGATGGAAGAATGAGCAGTTCTTC. Translated, it gives CASQALNRGWKNEQFF.